Sequencing of this T cell receptor (beta chain) was carried out in a study of OX40 agonist ivuxolimab in advanced cancers. Here immunoSEQ multiplex PCR was the method, and the copy in TCRdb shows in-frame clones only, minus some. Here the sample spans under 25,000 clones, about 82% being singletons. Germline CDR1 SNHLY, CDR2 FYNNEI. The CDR3 has 12 amino acids. V lost 10 bases to trimming and J lost 4 bases, with 10 bases between them. Specimen: CD4+ or CD8+ T cells sorted from blood, collected in a trial of the OX40 agonist ivuxolimab. This receptor was obtained from an adult with an advanced solid tumor such as melanoma, head and neck, liver or kidney cancer. V gene TRBV2 combines with J gene TRBJ2-2, with a weak D call TRBD1 (6 bases). The CDR3 reads CATLGGTGELFF. DNA for the CDR3: TGTGCCACTTTAGGGGGCACCGGGGAGCTGTTTTTT.